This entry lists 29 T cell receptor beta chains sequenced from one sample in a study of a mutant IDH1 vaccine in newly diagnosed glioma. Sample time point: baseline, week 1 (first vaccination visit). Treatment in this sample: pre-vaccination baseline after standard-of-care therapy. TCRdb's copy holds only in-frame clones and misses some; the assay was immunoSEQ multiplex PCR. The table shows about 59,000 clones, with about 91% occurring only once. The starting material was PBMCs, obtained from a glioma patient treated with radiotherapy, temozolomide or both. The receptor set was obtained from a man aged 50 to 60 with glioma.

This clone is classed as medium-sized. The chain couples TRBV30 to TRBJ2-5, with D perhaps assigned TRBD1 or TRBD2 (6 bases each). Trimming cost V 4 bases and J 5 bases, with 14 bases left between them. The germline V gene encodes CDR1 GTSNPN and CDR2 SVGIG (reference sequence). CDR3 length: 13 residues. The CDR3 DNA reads TGTGCCTGGACTATGGGGGGCGTGGAGACCCAGTACTTC. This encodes CAWTMGGVETQYF.

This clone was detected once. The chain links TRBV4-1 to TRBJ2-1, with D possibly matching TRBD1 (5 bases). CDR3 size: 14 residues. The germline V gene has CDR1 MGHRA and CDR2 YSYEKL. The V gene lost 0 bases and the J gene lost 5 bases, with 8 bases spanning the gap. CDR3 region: CASSQERQNNEQFF. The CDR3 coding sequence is TGCGCCAGCAGCCAAGAGCGACAGAACAATGAGCAGTTCTTC.

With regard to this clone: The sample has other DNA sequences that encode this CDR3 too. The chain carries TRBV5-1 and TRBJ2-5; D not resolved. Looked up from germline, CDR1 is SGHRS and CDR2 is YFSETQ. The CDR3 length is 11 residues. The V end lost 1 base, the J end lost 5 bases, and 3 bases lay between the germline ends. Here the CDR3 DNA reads TGCGCCAGCAGCTTGCAGGAGACCCAGTACTTC. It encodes CASSLQETQYF.

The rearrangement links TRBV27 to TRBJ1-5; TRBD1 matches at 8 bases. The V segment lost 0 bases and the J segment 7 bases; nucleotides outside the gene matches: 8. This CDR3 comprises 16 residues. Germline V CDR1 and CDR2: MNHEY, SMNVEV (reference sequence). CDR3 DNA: TGTGCCAGCAGTTTATCGGGGCAGGGGGCCATCCAGCCCCAGCATTTT. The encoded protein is CASSLSGQGAIQPQHF.

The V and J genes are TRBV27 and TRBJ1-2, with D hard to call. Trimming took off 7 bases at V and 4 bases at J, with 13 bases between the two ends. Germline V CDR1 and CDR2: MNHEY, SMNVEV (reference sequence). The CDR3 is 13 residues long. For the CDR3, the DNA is TGTGCCAGCACCACGGCCGGATCCTATGGCTACACCTTC. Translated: CASTTAGSYGYTF.

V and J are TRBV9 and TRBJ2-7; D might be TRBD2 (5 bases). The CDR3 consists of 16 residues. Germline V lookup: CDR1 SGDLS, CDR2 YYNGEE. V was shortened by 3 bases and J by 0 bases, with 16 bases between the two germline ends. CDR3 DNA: TGTGCCAGCAGCGCCCGAGGGTCACCAAGCTCCTACGAGCAGTACTTC. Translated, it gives CASSARGSPSSYEQYF.

The CDR3 is CASRTPTGTYGYTF. DNA of the CDR3: TGTGCCAGCAGGACACCGACAGGGACCTATGGCTACACCTTC. V is TRBV28 and J is TRBJ1-2; 7 bases align to TRBD1. Losses at the gene ends were 6 bases for V and 4 bases for J; bases not matched to a gene: 8. The germline V gene has CDR1 MDHEN and CDR2 SYDVKM. The CDR3 has 14 amino acids.

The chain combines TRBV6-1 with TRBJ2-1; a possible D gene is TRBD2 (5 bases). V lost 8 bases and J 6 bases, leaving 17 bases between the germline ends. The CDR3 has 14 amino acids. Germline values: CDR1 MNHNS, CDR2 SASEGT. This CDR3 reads CASSPGDYLNEQFF. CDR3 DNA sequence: TGTGCCAGCTCCCCGGGTGACTATCTCAATGAGCAGTTCTTC.

As DNA, the CDR3 is TGTGCCAGCAGCTTCGATTATGCGGGCCAAGAGACCCAGTACTTC. It specifies CASSFDYAGQETQYF. The V gene is TRBV7-2, the J gene TRBJ2-5; perhaps TRBD2 as D (5 bases). The ends were cut back, 3 bases at V and 1 base at J, with 12 bases in the middle. Per germline, CDR1 SGHTA and CDR2 FQGNSA. The CDR3 has 15 residues.

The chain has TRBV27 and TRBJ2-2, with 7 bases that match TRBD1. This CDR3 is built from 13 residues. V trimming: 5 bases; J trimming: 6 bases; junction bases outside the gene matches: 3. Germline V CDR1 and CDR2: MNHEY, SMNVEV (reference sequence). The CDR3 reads CASSRQGPGELFF. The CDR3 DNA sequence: TGTGCCAGCAGTAGACAGGGTCCCGGGGAGCTGTTTTTT.

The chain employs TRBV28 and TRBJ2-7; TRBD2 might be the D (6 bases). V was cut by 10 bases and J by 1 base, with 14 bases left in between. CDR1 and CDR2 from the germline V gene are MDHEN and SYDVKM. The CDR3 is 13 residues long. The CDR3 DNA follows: TGTGCCACTCGGAGGGTCCCATCCTACGAGCAGTACTTC. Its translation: CATRRVPSYEQYF.

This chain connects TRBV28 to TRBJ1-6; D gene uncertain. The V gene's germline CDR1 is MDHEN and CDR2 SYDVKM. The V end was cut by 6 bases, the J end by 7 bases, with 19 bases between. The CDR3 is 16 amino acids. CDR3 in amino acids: CASSPSYTDPNSPLHF. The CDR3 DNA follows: TGTGCCAGCAGCCCCTCGTACACAGACCCCAATTCACCCCTCCACTTT.

CDR3 in amino acids: CASTQYPNTEAFF. CDR3 nucleotide sequence: TGCGCCAGCACTCAGTACCCTAACACTGAAGCTTTCTTT. The rearrangement uses TRBV10-1 and TRBJ1-1; D is undetermined. In germline, CDR1 is WNHNN, CDR2 SYGVQD (reference sequence). The CDR3 contains 13 residues. Trimming stripped 7 bases from V and 2 bases from J, with 11 bases between.

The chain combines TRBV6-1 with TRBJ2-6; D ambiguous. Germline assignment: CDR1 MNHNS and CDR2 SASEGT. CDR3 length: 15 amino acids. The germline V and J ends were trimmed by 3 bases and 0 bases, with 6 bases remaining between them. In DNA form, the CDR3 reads TGTGCCAGCAGTGACCGGTTCTCTGGGGCCAACGTCCTGACTTTC. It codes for CASSDRFSGANVLTF.

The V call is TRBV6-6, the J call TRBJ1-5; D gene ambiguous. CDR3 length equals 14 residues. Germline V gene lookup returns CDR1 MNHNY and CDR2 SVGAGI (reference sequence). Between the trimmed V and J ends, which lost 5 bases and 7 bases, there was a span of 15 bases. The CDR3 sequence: CASSPVHGGQPQHF. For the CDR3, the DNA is TGTGCCAGCAGTCCGGTCCACGGAGGGCAGCCCCAGCATTTT.

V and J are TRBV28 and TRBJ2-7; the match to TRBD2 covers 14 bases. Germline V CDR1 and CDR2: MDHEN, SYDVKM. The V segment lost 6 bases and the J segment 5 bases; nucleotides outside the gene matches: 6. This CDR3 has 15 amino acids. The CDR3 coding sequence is TGTGCCAGCAGACCTGGGACTAGCGGGAGTGACGAGCAGTACTTC. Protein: CASRPGTSGSDEQYF.

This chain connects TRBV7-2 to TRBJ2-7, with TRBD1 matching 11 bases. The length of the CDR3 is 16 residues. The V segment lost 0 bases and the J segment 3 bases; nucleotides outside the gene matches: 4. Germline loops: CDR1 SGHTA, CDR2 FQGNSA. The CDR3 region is CASSLAGQGAIYEQYF. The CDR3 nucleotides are TGTGCCAGCAGCTTAGCCGGACAGGGGGCAATCTACGAGCAGTACTTC.

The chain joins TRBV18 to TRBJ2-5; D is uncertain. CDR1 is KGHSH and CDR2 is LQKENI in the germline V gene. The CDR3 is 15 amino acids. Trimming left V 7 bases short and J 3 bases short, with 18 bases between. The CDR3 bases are TGTGCCAGCTTCGCTTTCCGAGACTCGAAAGAGACCCAGTACTTC. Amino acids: CASFAFRDSKETQYF.

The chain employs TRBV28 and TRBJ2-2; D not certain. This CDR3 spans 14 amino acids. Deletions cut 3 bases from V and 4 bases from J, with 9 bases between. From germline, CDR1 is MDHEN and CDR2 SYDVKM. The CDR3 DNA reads TGTGCCAGCAGTTTTGGGGATCCCACCGGGGAGCTGTTTTTT. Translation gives CASSFGDPTGELFF. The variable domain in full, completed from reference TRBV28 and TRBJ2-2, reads DVKVTQSSRYLVKRTGEKVFLECVQDMDHENMFWYRQDPGLGLRLIYFSYDVKMKEKGDIPEGYSVSREKKERFSLILESASTNQTSMYLCASSFGDPTGELFFGEGSRLTVL.

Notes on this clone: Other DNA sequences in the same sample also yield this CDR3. CDR3 nucleotides: TGCGCCAGCAGCCAAGGAGGGGGGAACTATGGCTACACCTTC. Its protein is CASSQGGGNYGYTF. This sequence joins TRBV4-3 and TRBJ1-2; D perhaps matches TRBD1 (6 bases). This CDR3 has 14 amino acids. Deletions cut 1 base from V and 2 bases from J, with 8 bases between. The germline V gene encodes CDR1 LGHNA and CDR2 YSLEER.

The CDR3 nucleotides are TGCAGCGTTGAAAGGGACAGGGCCTCTGAAGCTTTCTTT. It codes for CSVERDRASEAFF. The gene calls are TRBV29-1 and TRBJ1-1; 9 bases align to TRBD1. Germline values: CDR1 SQVTM, CDR2 ANQGSEA. V lost 2 bases, J lost 6 bases, and 4 bases stayed unmatched. The CDR3 consists of 13 residues.

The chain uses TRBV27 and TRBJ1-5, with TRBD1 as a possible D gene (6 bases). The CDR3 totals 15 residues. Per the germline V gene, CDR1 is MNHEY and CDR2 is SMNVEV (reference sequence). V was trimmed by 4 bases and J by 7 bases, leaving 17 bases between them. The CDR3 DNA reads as TGTGCCAGCAGTTCAGGGGCGCCAGGGAACCAGCCCCAGCATTTT. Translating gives CASSSGAPGNQPQHF.

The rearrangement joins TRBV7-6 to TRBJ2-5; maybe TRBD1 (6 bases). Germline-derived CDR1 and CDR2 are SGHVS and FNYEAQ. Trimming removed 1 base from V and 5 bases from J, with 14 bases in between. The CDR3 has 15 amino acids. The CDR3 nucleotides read TGTGCCAGCAGCTTAGGTCGACAGGTCGGGGAGACCCAGTACTTC. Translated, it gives CASSLGRQVGETQYF.

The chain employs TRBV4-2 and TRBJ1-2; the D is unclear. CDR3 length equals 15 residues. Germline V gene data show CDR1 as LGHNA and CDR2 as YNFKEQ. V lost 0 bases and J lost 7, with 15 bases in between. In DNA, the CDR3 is TGTGCCAGCAGCCAAGATAGTAGGGAATCGGCTGGCTACACCTTC. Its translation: CASSQDSRESAGYTF.

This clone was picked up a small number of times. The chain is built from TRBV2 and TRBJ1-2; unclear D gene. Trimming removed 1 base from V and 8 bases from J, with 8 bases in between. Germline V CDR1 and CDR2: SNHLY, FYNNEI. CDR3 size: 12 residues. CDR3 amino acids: CASSEEAAGYTF. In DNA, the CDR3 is TGTGCCAGCAGTGAAGAGGCGGCCGGCTACACCTTC.

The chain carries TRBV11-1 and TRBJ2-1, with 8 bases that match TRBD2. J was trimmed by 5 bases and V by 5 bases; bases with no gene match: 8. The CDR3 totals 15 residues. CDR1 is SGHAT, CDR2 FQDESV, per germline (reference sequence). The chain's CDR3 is CASSQLSGGNNEQFF. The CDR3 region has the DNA TGTGCCAGCAGCCAACTTTCGGGAGGGAACAATGAGCAGTTCTTC.

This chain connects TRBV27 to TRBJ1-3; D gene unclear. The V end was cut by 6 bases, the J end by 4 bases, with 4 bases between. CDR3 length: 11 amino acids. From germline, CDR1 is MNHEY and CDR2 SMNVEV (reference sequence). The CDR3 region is CASRLGNTIYF. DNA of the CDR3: TGTGCCAGCAGACTAGGAAACACCATATATTTT.

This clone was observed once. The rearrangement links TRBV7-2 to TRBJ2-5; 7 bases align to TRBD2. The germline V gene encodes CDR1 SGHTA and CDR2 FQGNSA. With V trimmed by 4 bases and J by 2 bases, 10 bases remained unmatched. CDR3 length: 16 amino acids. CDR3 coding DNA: TGTGCCAGCAGCTCCATTTGGACTAGTGCACAAGAGACCCAGTACTTC. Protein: CASSSIWTSAQETQYF.

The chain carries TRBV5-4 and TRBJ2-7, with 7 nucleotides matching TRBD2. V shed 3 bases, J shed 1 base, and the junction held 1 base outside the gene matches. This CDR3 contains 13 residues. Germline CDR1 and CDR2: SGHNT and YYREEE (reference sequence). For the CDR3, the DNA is TGTGCCAGCAGCTGGGGGGGATCCTACGAGCAGTACTTC. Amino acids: CASSWGGSYEQYF. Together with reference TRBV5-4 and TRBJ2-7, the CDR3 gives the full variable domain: ETGVTQSPTHLIKTRGQQVTLRCSSQSGHNTVSWYQQALGQGPQFIFQYYREEENGRGNFPPRFSGLQFPNYSSELNVNALELDDSALYLCASSWGGSYEQYFGPGTRLTVT.